This T cell receptor (beta chain) comes out of a study of graft-versus-host responses after intestinal transplantation. Across the study: Recipients across the board were started on anti-thymocyte globulin induction, then kept on tacrolimus and steroids for two to three years.

Notes on this clone: As yet, its antigen is unknown.

Study results and limitations: Researchers found peak circulating GvH clone levels linked to early post-transplant HvG declines. Across patients carrying graft-donor T cell macrochimerism, allografts held high graft-versus-host to host-versus-graft clonal ratios.

Here immunoSEQ multiplex PCR was the method, and the copy in TCRdb shows in-frame clones only, minus some. The sample contains about 50,000 clones, around 90% of which appear only once. The CDR3 length is 15 residues. Germline-derived CDR1 and CDR2 are SGHTA and FQGNSA. The V gene end was trimmed by 1 base and the J gene end by 6 bases; junction bases not matched to a gene: 2. The receptor comes from a human donor who was the organ donor for an intestinal transplant. V usage is TRBV7-2 and J usage is TRBJ2-1; 11 bases align to TRBD2. The sequences come from unstimulated CD4+ T cells sorted from spleen or lymph node cells, collected before transplant. The CDR3 DNA sequence: TGTGCCAGCAGCTTAGAACTAGCGGGAGCCAATGAGCAGTTCTTC. Amino acid sequence: CASSLELAGANEQFF.